Given below is one T cell receptor (beta chain) in context. Its antigen remains unknown. Patients were excluded for uncontrolled infection, other autoimmune disease, pregnancy or lactation. These data originate in a study of T cells in Graves' hyperthyroidism and ophthalmopathy. Study-level results: Blood samples included most of the expanded thyroid clonotypes exceeding 0.001.

This CDR3 spans 17 amino acids. From germline, CDR1 is MNHEY and CDR2 SVGAGI. J gave up 0 bases and V 0 bases, and 3 bases lay outside the gene matches. From RNA transcripts, TCR beta CDR3 regions were amplified. The TCR CDR3 first-round RT-PCR relied on the HTBI primer set. Each CDR3 protein gets one entry after TCRdb re-called the multiplex PCR reads with MiXCR. The sample yields around 600,000 distinct CDR3 sequences, about 45% seen once. V is TRBV6-5 and J is TRBJ2-2, with TRBD1 identical over 8 bases. The source is an adult man with Graves' disease, either hyperthyroidism or ophthalmopathy (not recorded which). Sequencing was carried out using peripheral blood or thyroid tissue (not recorded which). CDR3 region: CASSYSIQGANTGELFF. The CDR3 region has the DNA TGTGCCAGCAGTTACTCGATACAGGGGGCGAACACCGGGGAGCTGTTTTTT.